Listed here are 7 T cell receptor beta chains from one sample, sequenced in a study of T-cell reconstitution after alpha-beta-depleted transplantation in children. Using unique molecular identifiers, the investigators prepared the TCRbeta library. TCRdb redid the calling of the PCR reads with MiXCR, one entry per CDR3 protein. The repertoire holds approximately 270,000 distinct CDR3 sequences, with 20% to 30% as singletons. Source: PBMCs, mostly from graft donor cells, taken 360 days after TCRalphabeta/CD19-depleted stem cell transplant. These receptors were obtained from a female patient aged 2-10 years who had a stem cell transplant for congenital amegakaryocytic thrombocytopenia, so the T cells may come from the graft donor.

This clonotype has more than one count but fewer than ten. The CDR3 loop is CSVGGLVNTEAFF. In nucleotides, the CDR3 is TGCAGCGTTGGGGGACTGGTGAACACTGAAGCTTTCTTT. The rearrangement uses TRBV29-1 and TRBJ1-1; D is possibly TRBD1 (5 bases). The CDR3 covers 13 residues. The V gene's germline CDR1 is SQVTM and CDR2 ANQGSEA. Trimming removed 4 bases from V and 0 bases from J, with 9 bases in between.

The chain joins TRBV20-1 to TRBJ2-7; possibly TRBD1 for D (5 bases). V gave up 0 bases and J gave up 5 bases, with 11 bases separating them. Germline CDR1 and CDR2: DFQATT and SNEGSKA (reference sequence). The CDR3 sequence is 13 residues long. In DNA, the CDR3 is TGCAGTGCTAGAGAGCCAGGGCTGCACGAGCAGTACTTC. Protein product: CSAREPGLHEQYF.

This chain joins TRBV29-1 and TRBJ2-3; TRBD2 might be the D (5 bases). Between the trimmed V and J ends, which lost 6 bases and 2 bases, there was a span of 9 bases. Per germline, CDR1 SQVTM and CDR2 ANQGSEA. The length of the CDR3 is 12 residues. In DNA form, the CDR3 reads TGCAGCGTCACCGGGAACACAGATACGCAGTATTTT. It is translated as CSVTGNTDTQYF.

In regard to this clonotype: A read error may be the cause here, since a much bigger clone is one base away. The chain uses TRBV7-2 and TRBJ2-3, with D uncertain. Germline V CDR1 and CDR2: SGHTA, FQGNSA. The CDR3 length is 12 residues. V was clipped by 3 bases and J by 4 bases, with 5 bases between them. For the CDR3, the DNA is TGTGCCAGCAGCTTTGGCCCAGATACGCAGTATTTT. It encodes CASSFGPDTQYF.

This clonotype was seen more than once but under ten times. V and J are TRBV5-4 and TRBJ2-4; D possibly corresponds to TRBD2 (6 bases). CDR3 size: 14 residues. V lost 3 bases and J 3 bases, leaving 10 bases between the germline ends. CDR1 and CDR2 (germline): SGHNT, YYREEE (reference sequence). CDR3 DNA sequence: TGTGCCAGCAGCTCGCGGGGTCTCAAAAACATTCAGTACTTC. Translation gives CASSSRGLKNIQYF. Full variable domain (outside the CDR3, taken from reference TRBV5-4 and TRBJ2-4): ETGVTQSPTHLIKTRGQQVTLRCSSQSGHNTVSWYQQALGQGPQFIFQYYREEENGRGNFPPRFSGLQFPNYSSELNVNALELDDSALYLCASSSRGLKNIQYFGAGTRLSVL.

This clonotype was recorded at least ten times. The junction departs from the called germline gene at one end, perhaps through a read error. This chain joins TRBV7-2 and TRBJ2-7; 8 bases map to TRBD1. This CDR3 contains 14 residues. Looked up from germline, CDR1 is SGHTA and CDR2 is FQGNSA. The CDR3 DNA is TGCGCCAGCAGCTTAGGACAGGGTGGCTACGAGCAGTACTTC. Translated, it gives CASSLGQGGYEQYF.

The chain links TRBV11-2 to TRBJ2-1; possible D gene TRBD2, 5 bases. Germline CDR1 reads SGHAT; CDR2 reads FQNNGV. The CDR3 has 15 residues. V dropped 5 bases and J dropped 10 bases, with 21 bases sitting between them. The CDR3 nucleotides read TGTGCCAGCAGCGGCGCGAAACTTCCCGGACTCGAGCAGTTCTTC. Its translation is CASSGAKLPGLEQFF.